One and the same sample provided the 9 T cell receptor beta chains below, sequenced in a study of Tregs in tolerant kidney transplant recipients. The assay was immunoSEQ multiplex PCR, and TCRdb's table has in-frame clones only and misses some. Counted here are about 83,000 clones, nearly 98% occurring once; the ten biggest clones make up around 0.5%. The starting material was CD4+ T cells from blood, obtained before the transplant. These receptors originate from a human donor who received a combined kidney and bone marrow transplant.

The rearrangement joins TRBV4-2 to TRBJ2-7, with 7 nucleotides matching TRBD1. The CDR3 runs 17 residues. The V gene's germline CDR1 is LGHNA and CDR2 YNFKEQ. With V trimmed by 5 bases and J by 2 bases, 15 bases remained unmatched. CDR3 residues: CASSYLSGQALTYEQYF. CDR3 DNA sequence: TGTGCCAGCAGCTACCTATCCGGACAGGCTCTCACCTACGAGCAGTACTTC.

The V call is TRBV12-2, the J call TRBJ2-5; the DNA was not compared with TRBD1, the D call given in the table. TRBV12-2 is an annotated pseudogene. The CDR3 spans 16 residues. In DNA, the CDR3 is TGTGCAAGTCGCTTAGTCCCGGGACATAGGAGAGAGACCCAGTACTTC. Translation: CASRLVPGHRRETQYF.

The chain carries TRBV19 and TRBJ2-7; 7 nucleotides match TRBD2. The CDR3 spans 13 residues. The germline gives CDR1 LNHDA, CDR2 SQIVND (reference sequence). J gave up 3 bases and V 8 bases, and 7 bases lay outside the gene matches. The CDR3 protein is CASREAGLYEQYF. CDR3 DNA: TGTGCCAGTCGGGAGGCAGGACTCTACGAGCAGTACTTC. Full variable domain (outside the CDR3, taken from reference TRBV19 and TRBJ2-7): DGGITQSPKYLFRKEGQNVTLSCEQNLNHDAMYWYRQDPGQGLRLIYYSQIVNDFQKGDIAEGYSVSREKKESFPLTVTSAQKNPTAFYLCASREAGLYEQYFGPGTRLTVT.

The chain links TRBV27 to TRBJ2-7; 7 bases match TRBD1. Germline V CDR1 and CDR2: MNHEY, SMNVEV (reference sequence). V lost 6 bases to trimming and J lost 2 bases; unmatched junction nucleotides: 4. The CDR3 runs to 13 residues. In DNA, the CDR3 is TGTGCCAGCAGACGACAGGGACCCTACGAGCAGTACTTC. The encoded protein is CASRRQGPYEQYF.

The chain is built from TRBV2 and TRBJ1-3; no clear D. CDR1 and CDR2 (germline): SNHLY, FYNNEI. The CDR3 sequence is 14 residues long. V was pared by 8 bases and J by 1 base, with 12 bases between. In nucleotides, the CDR3 is TGTGCCAGCGGGAGTGGGATATCTGGAAACACCATATATTTT. Residues: CASGSGISGNTIYF. The full variable domain, rest sourced from reference TRBV2 and TRBJ1-3, is EPEVTQTPSHQVTQMGQEVILRCVPISNHLYFYWYRQILGQKVEFLVSFYNNEISEKSEIFDDQFSVERPDGSNFTLKIRSTKLEDSAMYFCASGSGISGNTIYFGEGSWLTVV.

The V call is TRBV28, the J call TRBJ2-7; 8 bases agree with TRBD1. The V gene end was trimmed by 6 bases and the J gene end by 6 bases; junction bases not matched to a gene: 13. CDR1 MDHEN and CDR2 SYDVKM come from the germline V gene. There are 15 residues in the CDR3. This CDR3 is CASRPPDRDRSEQYF. CDR3 bases: TGTGCCAGCAGGCCTCCAGACCGGGACAGGTCCGAGCAGTACTTC.

The rearrangement joins TRBV7-2 to TRBJ1-2; D perhaps matches TRBD1 (5 bases). CDR3 length: 15 amino acids. Trimming took 4 bases from V and 3 from J, leaving 15 bases between them. Looked up from germline, CDR1 is SGHTA and CDR2 is FQGNSA. The CDR3: CASSSAGQRDYGYTF. CDR3 DNA sequence: TGTGCCAGCAGCTCCGCGGGGCAACGTGACTATGGCTACACCTTC.

This clone has a single count. The rearrangement joins TRBV19 to TRBJ1-2, with TRBD1 matching over 12 bases. The CDR3 is made up of 20 amino acids. Per germline, CDR1 LNHDA and CDR2 SQIVND (reference sequence). The J segment lost 0 bases and the V segment lost 1 base, leaving 12 bases of the junction unmatched. CDR3 nucleotides: TGTGCCAGTAGTATAGTGGGCCTCGGGACAGGGGGCATCGCTAACTATGGCTACACCTTC. It is translated as CASSIVGLGTGGIANYGYTF.

The chain employs TRBV11-3 and TRBJ2-1; 12 bases line up with TRBD2. V was pared by 5 bases and J by 9 bases, with 8 bases of the junction left unmatched. The CDR3 runs 15 residues. Germline CDR1 SGHNT, CDR2 YENEEA. CDR3 DNA sequence: TGTGCCAGCAGCCCCCGACTAGCGGGAGACCTTGAGCAGTTCTTC. This gives the protein CASSPRLAGDLEQFF.